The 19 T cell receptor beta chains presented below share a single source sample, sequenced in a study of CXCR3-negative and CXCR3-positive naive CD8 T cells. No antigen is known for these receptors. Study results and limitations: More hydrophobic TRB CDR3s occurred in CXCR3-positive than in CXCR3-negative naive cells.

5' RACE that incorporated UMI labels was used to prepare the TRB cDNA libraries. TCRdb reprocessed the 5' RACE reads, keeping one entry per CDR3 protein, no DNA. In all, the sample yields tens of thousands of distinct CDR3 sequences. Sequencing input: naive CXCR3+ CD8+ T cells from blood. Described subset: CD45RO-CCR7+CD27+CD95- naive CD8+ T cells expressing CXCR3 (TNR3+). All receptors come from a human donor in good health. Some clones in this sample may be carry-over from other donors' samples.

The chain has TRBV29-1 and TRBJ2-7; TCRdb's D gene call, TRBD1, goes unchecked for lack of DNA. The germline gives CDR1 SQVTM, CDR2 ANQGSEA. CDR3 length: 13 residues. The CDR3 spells CSVVDNSSYEQYF.

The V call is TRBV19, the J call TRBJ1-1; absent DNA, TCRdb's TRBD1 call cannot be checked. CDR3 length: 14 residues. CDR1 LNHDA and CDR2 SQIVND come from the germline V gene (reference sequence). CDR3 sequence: CARATGTANTEAFF.

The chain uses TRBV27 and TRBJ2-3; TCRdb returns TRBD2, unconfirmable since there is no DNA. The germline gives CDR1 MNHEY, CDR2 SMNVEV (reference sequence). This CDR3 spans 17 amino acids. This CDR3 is CASRLDPASGYTDTQYF.

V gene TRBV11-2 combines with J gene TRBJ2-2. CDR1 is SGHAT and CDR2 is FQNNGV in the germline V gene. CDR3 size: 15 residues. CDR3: CASSLYALNTGELFF.

CDR3 protein: CASSQLELVYNEQFF. V and J are TRBV14 and TRBJ2-1. The CDR3 is 15 residues long. The germline V gene encodes CDR1 SGHDN and CDR2 FVKESK.

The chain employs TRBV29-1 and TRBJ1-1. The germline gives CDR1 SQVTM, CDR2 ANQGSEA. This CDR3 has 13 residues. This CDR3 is CSAEAGGNTEAFF.

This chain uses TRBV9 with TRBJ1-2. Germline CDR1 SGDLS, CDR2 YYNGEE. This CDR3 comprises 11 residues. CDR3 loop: CASSGSGWYTF.

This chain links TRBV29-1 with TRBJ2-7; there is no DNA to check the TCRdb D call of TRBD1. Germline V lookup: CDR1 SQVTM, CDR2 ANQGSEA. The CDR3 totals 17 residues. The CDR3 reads CSVEAPLGGQEGYEQYF.

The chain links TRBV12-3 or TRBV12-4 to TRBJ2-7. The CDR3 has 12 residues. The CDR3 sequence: CASSLIDYEQYF.

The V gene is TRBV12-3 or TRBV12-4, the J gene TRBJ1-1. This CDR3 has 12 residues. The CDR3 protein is CASSFGNTEAFF.

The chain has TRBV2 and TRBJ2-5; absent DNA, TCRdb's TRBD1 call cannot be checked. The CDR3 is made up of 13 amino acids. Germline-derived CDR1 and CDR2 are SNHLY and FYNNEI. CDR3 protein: CASEAGAQETQYF.

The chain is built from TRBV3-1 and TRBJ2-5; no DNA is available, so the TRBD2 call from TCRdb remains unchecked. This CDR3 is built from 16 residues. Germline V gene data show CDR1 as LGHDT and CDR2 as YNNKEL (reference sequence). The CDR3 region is CASSQDLLAGGETQYF.

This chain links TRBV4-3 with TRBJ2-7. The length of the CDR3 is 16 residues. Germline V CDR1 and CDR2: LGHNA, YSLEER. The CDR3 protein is CASSQDSAASSYEQYF.

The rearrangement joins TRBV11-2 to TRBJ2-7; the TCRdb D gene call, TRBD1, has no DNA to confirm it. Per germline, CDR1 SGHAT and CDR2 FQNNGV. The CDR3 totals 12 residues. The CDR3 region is CASSTGAYEQYF.

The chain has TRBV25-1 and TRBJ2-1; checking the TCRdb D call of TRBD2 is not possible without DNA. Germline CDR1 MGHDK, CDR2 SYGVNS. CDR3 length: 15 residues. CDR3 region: CASSVYAGPAGEQFF.

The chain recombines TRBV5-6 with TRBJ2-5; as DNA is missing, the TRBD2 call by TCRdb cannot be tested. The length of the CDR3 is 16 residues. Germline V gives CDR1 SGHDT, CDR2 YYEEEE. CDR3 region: CASSNGVWLAKETQYF. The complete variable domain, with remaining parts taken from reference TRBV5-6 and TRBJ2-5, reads DAGVTQSPTHLIKTRGQQVTLRCSPKSGHDTVSWYQQALGQGPQFIFQYYEEEERQRGNFPDRFSGHQFPNYSSELNVNALLLGDSALYLCASSNGVWLAKETQYFGPGTRLLVL.

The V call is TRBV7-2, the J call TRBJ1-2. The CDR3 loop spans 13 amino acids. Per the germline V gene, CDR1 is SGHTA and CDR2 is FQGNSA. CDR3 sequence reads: CASRPAGGDGYTF.

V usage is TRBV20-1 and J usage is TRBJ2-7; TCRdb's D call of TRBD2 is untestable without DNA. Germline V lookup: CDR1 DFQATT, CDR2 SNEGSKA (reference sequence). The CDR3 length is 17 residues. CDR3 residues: CSARDPLLAGYAYEQYF.

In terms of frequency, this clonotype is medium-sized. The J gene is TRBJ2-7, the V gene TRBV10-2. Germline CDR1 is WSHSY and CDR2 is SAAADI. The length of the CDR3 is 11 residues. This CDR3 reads CASKGAREQYF.